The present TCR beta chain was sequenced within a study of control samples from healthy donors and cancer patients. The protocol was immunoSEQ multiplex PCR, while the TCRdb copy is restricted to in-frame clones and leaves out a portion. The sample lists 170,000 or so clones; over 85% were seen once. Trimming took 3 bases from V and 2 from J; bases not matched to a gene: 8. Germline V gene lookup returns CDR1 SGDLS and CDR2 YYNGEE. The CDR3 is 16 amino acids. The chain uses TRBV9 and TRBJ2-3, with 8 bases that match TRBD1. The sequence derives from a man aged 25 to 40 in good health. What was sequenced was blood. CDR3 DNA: TGTGCCAGCAGCGAAGACGACAGGGGTTCCACAGATACGCAGTATTTT. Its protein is CASSEDDRGSTDTQYF.